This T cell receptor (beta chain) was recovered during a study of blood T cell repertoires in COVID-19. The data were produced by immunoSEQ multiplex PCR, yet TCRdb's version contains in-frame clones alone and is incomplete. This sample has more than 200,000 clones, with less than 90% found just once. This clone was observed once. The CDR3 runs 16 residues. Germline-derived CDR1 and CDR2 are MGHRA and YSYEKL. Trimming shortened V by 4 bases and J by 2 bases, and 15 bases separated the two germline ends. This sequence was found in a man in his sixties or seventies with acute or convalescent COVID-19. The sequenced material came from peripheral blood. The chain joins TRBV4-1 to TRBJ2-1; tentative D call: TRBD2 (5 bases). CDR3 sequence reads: CASSPSPGETYNEQFF. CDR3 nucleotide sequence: TGCGCCAGCAGCCCCTCACCCGGGGAGACCTACAATGAGCAGTTCTTC.